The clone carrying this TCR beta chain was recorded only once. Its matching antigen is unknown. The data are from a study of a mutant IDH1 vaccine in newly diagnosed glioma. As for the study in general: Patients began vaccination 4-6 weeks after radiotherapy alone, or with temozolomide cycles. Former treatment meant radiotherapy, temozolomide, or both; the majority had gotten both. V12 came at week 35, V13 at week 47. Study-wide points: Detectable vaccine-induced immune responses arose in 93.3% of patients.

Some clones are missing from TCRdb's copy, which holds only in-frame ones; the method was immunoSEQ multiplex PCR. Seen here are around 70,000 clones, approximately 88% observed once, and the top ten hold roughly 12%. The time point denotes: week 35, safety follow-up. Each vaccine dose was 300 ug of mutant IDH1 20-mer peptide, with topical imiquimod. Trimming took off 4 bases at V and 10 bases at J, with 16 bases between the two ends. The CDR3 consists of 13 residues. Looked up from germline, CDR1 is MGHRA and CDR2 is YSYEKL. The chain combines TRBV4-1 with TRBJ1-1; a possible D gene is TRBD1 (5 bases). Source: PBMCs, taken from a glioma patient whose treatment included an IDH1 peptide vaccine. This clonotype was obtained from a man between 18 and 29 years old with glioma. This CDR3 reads CASSRGSPSRAFF. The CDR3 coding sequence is TGCGCCAGCAGCCGGGGGTCGCCAAGTCGAGCTTTCTTT.